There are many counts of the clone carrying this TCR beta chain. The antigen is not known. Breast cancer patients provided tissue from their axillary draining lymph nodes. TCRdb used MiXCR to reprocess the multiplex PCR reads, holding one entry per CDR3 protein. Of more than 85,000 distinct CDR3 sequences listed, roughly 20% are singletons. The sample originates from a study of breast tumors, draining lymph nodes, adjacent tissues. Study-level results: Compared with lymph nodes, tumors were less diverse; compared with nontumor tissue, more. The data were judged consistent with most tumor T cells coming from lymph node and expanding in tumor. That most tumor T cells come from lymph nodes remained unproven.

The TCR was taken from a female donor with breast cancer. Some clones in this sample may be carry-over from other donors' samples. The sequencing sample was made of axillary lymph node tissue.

CDR3: CASSLSGVETQYF. DNA for the CDR3: TGTGCCAGCAGCTTGTCGGGGGTTGAGACCCAGTACTTC. The chain joins TRBV7-8 to TRBJ2-5; maybe TRBD2 (6 bases). This CDR3 region has 13 residues. The V and J ends lost 3 bases and 5 bases respectively, with 10 bases between them. Germline V gives CDR1 SGHVS, CDR2 FQNEAQ. Supplemented by reference TRBV7-8 and TRBJ2-5, the full variable domain reads GAGVSQSPRYKVAKRGQDVALRCDPISGHVSLFWYQQALGQGPEFLTYFQNEAQLDKSGLPSDRFFAERPEGSVSTLKIQRTQQEDSAVYLCASSLSGVETQYFGPGTRLLVL.